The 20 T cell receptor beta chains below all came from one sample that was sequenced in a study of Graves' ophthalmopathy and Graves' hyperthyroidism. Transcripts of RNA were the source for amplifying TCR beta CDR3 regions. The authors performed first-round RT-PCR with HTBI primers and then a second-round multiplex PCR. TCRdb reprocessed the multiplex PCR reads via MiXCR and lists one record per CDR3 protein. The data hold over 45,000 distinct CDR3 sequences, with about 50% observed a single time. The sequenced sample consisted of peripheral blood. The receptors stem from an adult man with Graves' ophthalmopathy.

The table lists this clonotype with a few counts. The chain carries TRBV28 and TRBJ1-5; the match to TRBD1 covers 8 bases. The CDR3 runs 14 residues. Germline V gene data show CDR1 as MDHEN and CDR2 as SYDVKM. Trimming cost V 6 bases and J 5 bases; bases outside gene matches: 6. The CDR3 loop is CASSLGQGDQPQHF. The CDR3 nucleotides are TGTGCCAGCAGCCTCGGACAGGGCGATCAGCCCCAGCATTTT.

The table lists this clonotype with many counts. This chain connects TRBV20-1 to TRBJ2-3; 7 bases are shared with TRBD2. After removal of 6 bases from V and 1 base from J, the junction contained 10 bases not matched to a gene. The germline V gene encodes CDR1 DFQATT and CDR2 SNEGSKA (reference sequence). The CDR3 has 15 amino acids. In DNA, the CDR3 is TGCAGTGCCCGACCTTTACGGGGGGGCACAGATACGCAGTATTTT. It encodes CSARPLRGGTDTQYF.

DNA of the CDR3: TGTGCCAGTAGTATAGATGGGGGGAACACTGAAGCTTTCTTT. Translated: CASSIDGGNTEAFF. The chain combines TRBV19 with TRBJ1-1, with D possibly matching TRBD1 (5 bases). Germline V gene sequence: CDR1 LNHDA, CDR2 SQIVND (reference sequence). V was shortened by 0 bases and J by 1 base, with 6 bases between the two germline ends. The CDR3 extends over 14 amino acids.

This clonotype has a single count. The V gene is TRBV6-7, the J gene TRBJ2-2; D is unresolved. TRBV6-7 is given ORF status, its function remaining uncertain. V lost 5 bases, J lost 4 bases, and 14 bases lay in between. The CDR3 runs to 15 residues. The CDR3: CASSPPAVSTGELFF. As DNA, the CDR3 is TGTGCCAGCAGTCCCCCGGCAGTTTCCACCGGGGAGCTGTTTTTT.

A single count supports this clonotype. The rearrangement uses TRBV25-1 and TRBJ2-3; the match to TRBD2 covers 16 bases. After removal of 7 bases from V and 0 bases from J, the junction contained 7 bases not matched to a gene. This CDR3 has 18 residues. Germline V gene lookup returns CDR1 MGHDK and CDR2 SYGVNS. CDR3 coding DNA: TGTGCCAGCAACCCGGGACTAGCGGGGGGGGGAAGCACAGATACGCAGTATTTT. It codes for CASNPGLAGGGSTDTQYF.

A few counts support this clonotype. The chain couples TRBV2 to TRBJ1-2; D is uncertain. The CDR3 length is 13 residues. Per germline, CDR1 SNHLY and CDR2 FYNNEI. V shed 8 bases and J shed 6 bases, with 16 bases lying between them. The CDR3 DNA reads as TGTGCCAGCCGACGGACGGTGATAGATGGCTACACCTTC. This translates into CASRRTVIDGYTF.

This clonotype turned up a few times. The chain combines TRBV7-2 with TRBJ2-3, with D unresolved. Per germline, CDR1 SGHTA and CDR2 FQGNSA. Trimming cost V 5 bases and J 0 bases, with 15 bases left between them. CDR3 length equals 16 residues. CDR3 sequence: CASSPRFGTSTDTQYF. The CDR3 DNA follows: TGTGCCAGCAGCCCACGGTTTGGAACTAGCACAGATACGCAGTATTTT.

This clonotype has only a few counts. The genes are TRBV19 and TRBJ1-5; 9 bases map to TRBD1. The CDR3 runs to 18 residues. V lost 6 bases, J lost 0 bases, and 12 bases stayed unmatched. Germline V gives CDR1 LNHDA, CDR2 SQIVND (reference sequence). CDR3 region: CASSPRDRGTYSNQPQHF. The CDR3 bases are TGTGCCAGTAGCCCCCGAGACAGGGGGACTTATAGCAATCAGCCCCAGCATTTT.

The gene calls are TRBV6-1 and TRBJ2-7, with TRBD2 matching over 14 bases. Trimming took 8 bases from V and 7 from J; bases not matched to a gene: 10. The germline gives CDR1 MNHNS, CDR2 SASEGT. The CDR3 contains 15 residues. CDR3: CASRGGLAGVVEQYF. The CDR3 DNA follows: TGTGCCAGCCGGGGGGGACTAGCGGGAGTGGTGGAGCAGTACTTC.

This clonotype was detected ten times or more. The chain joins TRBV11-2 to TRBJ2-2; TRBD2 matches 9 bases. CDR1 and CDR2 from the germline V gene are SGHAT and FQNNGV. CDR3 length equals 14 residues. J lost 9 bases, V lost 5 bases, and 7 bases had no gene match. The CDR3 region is CASSPRGGLRELFF. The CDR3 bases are TGTGCCAGCAGCCCGCGGGGGGGTCTCAGGGAGCTGTTTTTT.

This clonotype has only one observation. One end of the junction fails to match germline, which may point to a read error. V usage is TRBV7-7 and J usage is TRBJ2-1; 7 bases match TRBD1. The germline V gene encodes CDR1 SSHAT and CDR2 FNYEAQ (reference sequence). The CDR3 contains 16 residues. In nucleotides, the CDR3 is TGTGCTAGCAGCTTAAGTAGGGGGCGTTTGCACAATGAGCAGTTCTTC. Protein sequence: CASSLSRGRLHNEQFF.

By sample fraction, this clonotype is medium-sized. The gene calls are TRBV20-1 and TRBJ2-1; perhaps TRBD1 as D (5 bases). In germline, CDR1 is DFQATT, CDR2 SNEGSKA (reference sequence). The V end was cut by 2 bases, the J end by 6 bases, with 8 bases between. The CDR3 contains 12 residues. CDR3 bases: TGCAGTGCTAGACAGGGCGCCAATGAGCAGTTCTTC. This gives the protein CSARQGANEQFF.

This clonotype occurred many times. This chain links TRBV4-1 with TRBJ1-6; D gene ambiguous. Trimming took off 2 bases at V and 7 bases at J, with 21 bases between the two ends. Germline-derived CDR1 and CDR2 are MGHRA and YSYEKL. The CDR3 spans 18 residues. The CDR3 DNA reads TGCGCCAGCAGCCAAAATCACGGGGAGGTTTTCGGGAATTCACCCCTCCACTTT. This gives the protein CASSQNHGEVFGNSPLHF.

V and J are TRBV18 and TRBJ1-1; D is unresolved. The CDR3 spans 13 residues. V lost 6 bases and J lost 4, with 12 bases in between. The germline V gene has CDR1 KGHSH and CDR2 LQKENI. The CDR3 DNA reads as TGTGCCAGCTCGTCACAGAGCTCCACTGAAGCTTTCTTT. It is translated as CASSSQSSTEAFF.

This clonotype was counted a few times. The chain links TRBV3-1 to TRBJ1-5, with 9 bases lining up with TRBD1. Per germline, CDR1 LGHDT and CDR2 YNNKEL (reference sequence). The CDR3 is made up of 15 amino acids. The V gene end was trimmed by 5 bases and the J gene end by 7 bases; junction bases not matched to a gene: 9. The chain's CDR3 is CASSSTGGAGQPQHF. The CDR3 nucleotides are TGTGCCAGCAGCTCCACAGGGGGCGCAGGGCAGCCCCAGCATTTT.

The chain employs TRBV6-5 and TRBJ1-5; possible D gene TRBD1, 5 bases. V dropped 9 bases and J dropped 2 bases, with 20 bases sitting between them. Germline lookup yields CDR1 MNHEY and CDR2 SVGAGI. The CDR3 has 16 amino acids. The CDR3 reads CASGRRGLQGNQPQHF. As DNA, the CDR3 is TGTGCCAGTGGCAGGCGGGGGTTGCAGGGCAATCAGCCCCAGCATTTT.

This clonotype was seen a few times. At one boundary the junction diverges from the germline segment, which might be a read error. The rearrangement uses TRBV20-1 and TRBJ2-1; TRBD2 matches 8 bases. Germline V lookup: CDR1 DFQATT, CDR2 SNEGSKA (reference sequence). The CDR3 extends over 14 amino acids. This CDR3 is CSARGLAGNNGQFF. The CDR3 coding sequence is TGCAGTGCCAGAGGGTTAGCGGGAAACAATGGGCAGTTCTTC.

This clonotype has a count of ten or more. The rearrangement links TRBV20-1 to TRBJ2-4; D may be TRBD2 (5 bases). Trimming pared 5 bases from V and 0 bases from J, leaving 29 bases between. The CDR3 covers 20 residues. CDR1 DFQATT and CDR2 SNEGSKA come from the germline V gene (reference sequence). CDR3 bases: TGCAGTGCTCCTAAGAATGTCGATCGGGTGGGGAGCCTAGCCAAAAACATTCAGTACTTC. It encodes CSAPKNVDRVGSLAKNIQYF.

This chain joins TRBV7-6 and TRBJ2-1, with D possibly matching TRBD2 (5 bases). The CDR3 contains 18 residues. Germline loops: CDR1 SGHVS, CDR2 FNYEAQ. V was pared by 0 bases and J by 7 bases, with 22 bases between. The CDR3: CASSLAAPLTGRLNEQFF. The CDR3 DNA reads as TGTGCCAGCAGCTTAGCGGCTCCCCTAACGGGAAGGCTGAATGAGCAGTTCTTC.

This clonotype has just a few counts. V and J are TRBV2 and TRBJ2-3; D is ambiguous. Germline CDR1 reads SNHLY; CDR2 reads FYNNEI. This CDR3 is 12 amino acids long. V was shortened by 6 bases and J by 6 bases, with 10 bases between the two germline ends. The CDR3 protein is CASRSTADTQYF. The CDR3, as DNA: TGTGCCAGCAGGTCGACTGCGGATACGCAGTATTTT.